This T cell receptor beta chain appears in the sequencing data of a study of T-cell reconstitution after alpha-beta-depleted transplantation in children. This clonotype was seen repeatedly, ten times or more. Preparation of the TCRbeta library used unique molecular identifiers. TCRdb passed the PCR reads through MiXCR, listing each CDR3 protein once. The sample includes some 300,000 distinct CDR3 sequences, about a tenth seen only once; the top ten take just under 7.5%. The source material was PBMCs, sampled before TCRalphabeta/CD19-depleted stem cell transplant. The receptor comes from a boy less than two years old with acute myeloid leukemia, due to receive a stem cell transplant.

CDR3 sequence: CASSLGTVGNTGELFF. Written as DNA, the CDR3 is TGCGCCAGCAGCTTGGGGACAGTCGGGAACACCGGGGAGCTGTTTTTT. V is TRBV5-1 and J is TRBJ2-2; tentatively, D is TRBD1 (6 bases). The CDR3 extends over 16 amino acids. Germline V CDR1 and CDR2: SGHRS, YFSETQ. The ends were cut back, 0 bases at V and 1 base at J, with 10 bases in the middle.